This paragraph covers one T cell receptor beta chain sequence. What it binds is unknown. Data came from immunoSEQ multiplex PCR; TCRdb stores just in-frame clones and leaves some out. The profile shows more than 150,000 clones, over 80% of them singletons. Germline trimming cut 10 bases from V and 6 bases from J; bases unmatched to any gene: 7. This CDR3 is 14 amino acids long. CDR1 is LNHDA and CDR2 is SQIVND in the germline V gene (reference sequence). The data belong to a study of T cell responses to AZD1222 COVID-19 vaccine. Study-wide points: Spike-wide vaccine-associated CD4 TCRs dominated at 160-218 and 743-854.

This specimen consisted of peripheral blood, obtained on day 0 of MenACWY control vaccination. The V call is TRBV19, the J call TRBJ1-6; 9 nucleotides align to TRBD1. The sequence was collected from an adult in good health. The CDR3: CATQQGAGNSPLHF. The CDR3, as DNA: TGTGCCACACAACAGGGGGCTGGTAATTCACCCCTCCACTTT.